The rows below give T cell receptor beta chains drawn from one sample of a study of blood T cell repertoires in COVID-19. TCRdb keeps only in-frame clones here, not all; method: immunoSEQ multiplex PCR. The table includes about 110,000 clones, about four fifths detected once. The material sequenced was peripheral blood. These receptors all come from a woman between 65 and 79 years old with acute or convalescent COVID-19. Both conserved end residues are part of each CDR3. D genes are given only for firm matches. A clone size is listed for some rows: how often the clone was seen (once, few, many), or a class if it is expanded.

>NA|TRBV11-2|TRBJ1-2|NA
TGTGCCAGCAGCTCTTCCCCGGGATCCGGGGGCTACACCTTC
CASSSSPGSGGYTF
>NA|TRBV2|TRBJ2-1|TRBD2
TGTGCGGTGCGGGGGGCCCATGAGCAGTTCTTC
CAVRGAHEQFF
>NA|TRBV18|TRBJ2-5|NA
TGTGCCAGCTCATCCGGACAGCAAGAGACCCAGTACTTC
CASSSGQQETQYF
>NA|TRBV5-1|TRBJ1-2|TRBD1
TGCGCCAGCAGCAAACTGGGACAGAAAGTGGATGGCTACACCTTC
CASSKLGQKVDGYTF
>NA|TRBV19|TRBJ1-2|NA
TGTGCCAGTAGTGACCACGGGGGTTTTTATGGCTACACCTTC
CASSDHGGFYGYTF
>NA|TRBV9|TRBJ2-7|NA
TGTGCCAGCAGCGTAGACGGGGGATCCTACGAGCAGTACTTC
CASSVDGGSYEQYF
>NA|TRBV7-8|TRBJ2-2|TRBD1
TGTGCCACAACGGCCAGGGGGCGAACCGGGGAGCTGTTTTTT
CATTARGRTGELFF
>NA|TRBV5-5|TRBJ2-3|NA
TGTGCCAGCAGCTCCTTCCAGGGGTCCACAGATACGCAGTATTTT
CASSSFQGSTDTQYF
>NA|TRBV5-1|TRBJ1-2|NA
TGCGCCAGCAGCTTGGATGGGGCAGCTAACTATGGCTACACCTTC
CASSLDGAANYGYTF
>few|TRBV3-1/TRBV3-2|TRBJ1-1|TRBD1
TGTGCCAGCAGCCTACAGACAGGGGGAATCGTTGAAGCTTTCTTT
CASSLQTGGIVEAFF
>NA|TRBV5-1|TRBJ2-2|TRBD2
TGCGCCAGCAGCCTGGGGGGGACTAGCGGGAGCGGCGGGGAGCTGTTTTTT
CASSLGGTSGSGGELFF
>NA|TRBV12-1|TRBJ1-6|NA
TGTGCCAGCAGCTTTGTCGGGGGTTTGCCGTCACCCCTCCACTTT
CASSFVGGLPSPLHF
>NA|TRBV6-1|TRBJ1-1|NA
TGTGCCAGCAGTGACCCAGGGCTGGCAGAGAACACTGAAGCTTTCTTT
CASSDPGLAENTEAFF
>NA|TRBV7-2|TRBJ2-1|TRBD2
TGTGCCAGCAGCCCCGCGTTAGCGGGGCCCATCGGGCAGTTCTTC
CASSPALAGPIGQFF
>NA|TRBV7-9|TRBJ2-2|TRBD1
TGTGCCAGCAGCCCAGGGACAGACTCGAACACCGGGGAGCTGTTTTTT
CASSPGTDSNTGELFF
>NA|TRBV2|TRBJ1-3|NA
TGTGCCAGCAGCTATTATGACTCTGGAAACACCATATATTTT
CASSYYDSGNTIYF
>NA|TRBV10-3|TRBJ2-6|TRBD1
TGTGCCATCAGTGGGGGGAACCGACAGGGGGCGTCTGGGGCCAACGTCCTGACTTTC
CAISGGNRQGASGANVLTF
>NA|TRBV6-5|TRBJ1-6|TRBD1
TGTGCCAGCAGAAGACAGGGGGCCTTTAATTCACCCCTCCACTTT
CASRRQGAFNSPLHF
>NA|TRBV19|TRBJ2-1|TRBD1
TGTGCCAGTAGTATACGGACAGGGGGCGATGAGCAGTTCTTC
CASSIRTGGDEQFF
>NA|TRBV28|TRBJ1-4|TRBD1
TGTGCCAGCGAAGCAGGGGGTAATGAAAAACTGTTTTTT
CASEAGGNEKLFF
>NA|TRBV7-8|TRBJ1-1|NA
TGTGCCAGCAGCCCAGAGGCTTTTTTGACTTTTAGTTGGGACACTGAAGCTTTCTTT
CASSPEAFLTFSWDTEAFF
>NA|TRBV5-4|TRBJ1-4|NA
TGTGCCAGCAGCTCACGGACAGAATTAGAAAAACTGTTTTTT
CASSSRTELEKLFF
>NA|TRBV7-9|TRBJ2-5|TRBD2
TGTGCCAGCAGCTTAGCGGCTAGCGGGGGGGATACCCAGTACTTC
CASSLAASGGDTQYF
>NA|TRBV18|TRBJ1-2|NA
TGTGCCAGCTCACTACGGGAGGGTTATAAGGATGGCTACACCTTC
CASSLREGYKDGYTF
>NA|TRBV19|TRBJ2-2|NA
TGTGCCAGTAGTCCTGACAGAATGAACACCGGGGAGCTGTTTTTT
CASSPDRMNTGELFF
>NA|TRBV5-4|TRBJ1-2|NA
TGTGCCAGCAGCCGCCAGACAGCTCCCTGGGGCTACACCTTC
CASSRQTAPWGYTF
>NA|TRBV19|TRBJ1-1|NA
TGTGCCAGCGGACAGTTCGAAGCTTTCTTT
CASGQFEAFF
>NA|TRBV12-5|TRBJ2-2|TRBD1
TGTGCTAGTGGCAAGACAGGGGGGAGCACCGGGGAGCTGTTTTTT
CASGKTGGSTGELFF
>NA|TRBV28|TRBJ1-5|NA
TGTGCCAGCAGTTTACTTACAGGGCGTGGAAATCAGCCCCAGCATTTT
CASSLLTGRGNQPQHF
>NA|TRBV6-2/TRBV6-3|TRBJ1-1|NA
TGTGCCAGCAGTCATCAATGGGGGCTGGGGAACACTGAAGCTTTCTTT
CASSHQWGLGNTEAFF
>NA|TRBV5-1|TRBJ2-3|NA
TGCGCCAGCAGCCCAGGACAGACCAGGCAAGTCGCAGATACGCAGTATTTT
CASSPGQTRQVADTQYF
>once|TRBV28|TRBJ1-2|NA
TGTGCCAGCAGTTTAGAAGGGGCCAGGGGCTACACCTTC
CASSLEGARGYTF
>NA|TRBV30|TRBJ1-2|TRBD1
TGTGCCCATGGACAGGCTGGGAGCTACACCTTC
CAHGQAGSYTF
>few|TRBV5-1|TRBJ1-3|NA
TGCGCCAGCAGCCCCACCGGGTTAACCTCTGGAAACACCATATATTTT
CASSPTGLTSGNTIYF
>NA|TRBV2|TRBJ1-1|NA
TGTGCCAGCAACCTGGAGGAGAACACTGAAGCTTTCTTT
CASNLEENTEAFF
>many|TRBV5-1|TRBJ1-2|NA
TGCGCCAGCAGCTTGGCCGGGGGGCAGGGCACGCGCGGCTACACCTTC
CASSLAGGQGTRGYTF
>NA|TRBV6-5|TRBJ2-7|TRBD2
TGTGCCAGCCGCGGGAGGACTAGCGGGAACCGGGAGCAGTACTTC
CASRGRTSGNREQYF
>NA|TRBV5-4|TRBJ2-5|TRBD2
TGTGCCAGCAGCTTGAAAGCGGGAGGCAGAGAGACCCAGTACTTC
CASSLKAGGRETQYF
>NA|TRBV7-9|TRBJ2-7|NA
TGTGCCAGCAGCCCTGGAGCGAGGATTTTAACCTACGAGCAGTACTTC
CASSPGARILTYEQYF
>NA|TRBV18|TRBJ1-3|TRBD1
TGTGCCAGCTCACCGTCCCGGGACAGGCCGGTATATTTT
CASSPSRDRPVYF
>NA|TRBV3-1/TRBV3-2|TRBJ1-6|TRBD1
TGTGCCAGCAGCCAGAGGACAGGGCAAAATTCACCCCTCCACTTT
CASSQRTGQNSPLHF
>once|TRBV7-3|TRBJ2-4|TRBD2
TGTGCCAGCAGCCCCCGGGACTACCCCAACATTCAGTACTTC
CASSPRDYPNIQYF
>NA|TRBV3-1/TRBV3-2|TRBJ1-3|TRBD1
TGTGCCAGCAGCCAGACAGGGGGTGGAAACACCATATATTTT
CASSQTGGGNTIYF
>NA|TRBV30|TRBJ1-1|TRBD1
TGTGCCTGGAGAAAGGACAGGACAAACACTGAAGCTTTCTTT
CAWRKDRTNTEAFF
>NA|TRBV3-1/TRBV3-2|TRBJ1-2|NA
TGTGCCAGCAGCCAATGGGCCACAACGGACTATGGCTACACCTTC
CASSQWATTDYGYTF
>few|TRBV2|TRBJ2-2|TRBD1
TGTGCCAGCAGGGACAGGGCACACGGGGAGCTGTTTTTT
CASRDRAHGELFF
>NA|TRBV2|TRBJ1-1|NA
TGTGCCAGCAGAGGGATGGGAGGCGACACTGAAGCTTTCTTT
CASRGMGGDTEAFF
>few|TRBV14|TRBJ2-6|NA
TGTGCCAGCAGCCCAACAGGCTACTCTGGGGCCAACGTCCTGACTTTC
CASSPTGYSGANVLTF
>NA|TRBV7-9|TRBJ1-5|TRBD1
TGTGCCAGCAGCGCGACAGGGGACAATCAGCCCCAGCATTTT
CASSATGDNQPQHF